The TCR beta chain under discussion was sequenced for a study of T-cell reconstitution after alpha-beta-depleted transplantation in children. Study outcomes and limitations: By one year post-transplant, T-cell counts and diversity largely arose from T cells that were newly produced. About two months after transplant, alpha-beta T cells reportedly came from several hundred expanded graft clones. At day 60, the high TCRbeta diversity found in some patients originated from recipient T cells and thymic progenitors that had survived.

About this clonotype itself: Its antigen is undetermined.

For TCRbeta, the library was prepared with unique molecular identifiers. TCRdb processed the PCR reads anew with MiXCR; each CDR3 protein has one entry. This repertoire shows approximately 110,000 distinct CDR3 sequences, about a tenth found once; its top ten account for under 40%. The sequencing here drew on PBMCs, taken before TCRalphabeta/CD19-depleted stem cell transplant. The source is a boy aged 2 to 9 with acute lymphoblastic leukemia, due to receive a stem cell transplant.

CDR3 bases: TGTGCCAGCAGTGAAGCCGTTGGCAGATTCGAGCAGTACTTC. It encodes CASSEAVGRFEQYF. This chain connects TRBV6-1 to TRBJ2-7; no reliable D call. CDR1 and CDR2 from the germline V gene are MNHNS and SASEGT. There are 14 residues in the CDR3. Trimming took 0 bases from V and 6 from J, leaving 12 bases between them.